This TCR beta chain was documented in a study of blood T cell repertoires in COVID-19 (dated by TCRdb to 2020 to 2021). Describing the broader study: Samples from collaborators originated in the United States, Italy and Spain and spanned both the acute and convalescent phases of COVID-19. The prospective study material was composed of cDNA or gDNA derived from T cells, B-cell-depleted T cells, or PBMCs. Subjects who had been exposed to COVID-19, were actively infected with it, or had recovered from it provided the deeply sampled blood TCRbeta repertoires that made up the dataset. The repertoires were released in a freely available public database intended as a resource for research on the immune response to SARS-CoV-2. Samples came from the ongoing ImmuneRACE study (first 160 participants) plus 1,254 subjects from 6 global collaborators. A de-identified subject ID, COVID-19 status, age in years and sex were almost always included in the sample metadata. HLA class I and class II types, where available, came from metadata supplied by the sample provider rather than from assay-based typing. What the study reported, not specific to this receptor: The quantity of clinical and demographic metadata differed by source and by participant and was supplied without curation.

The table lists this clone with a few counts. The target of this receptor is not known. Nothing much larger sits one base from this clone, and base qualities are not available. TCRbeta CDR3 regions were amplified from genomic DNA using the immunoSEQ Assay, a bias-controlled multiplex PCR. In the source study's methods: The number of nucleated cells in each sample was estimated from the amplification of reference gene primers within the assay. To quantify the absolute abundance of each unique TCRbeta CDR3 rearrangement, sequence reads were collapsed and filtered. For each sample, productive Simpson clonality was calculated by taking the square root of Simpson's diversity index across productive rearrangements. The table comes from immuneACCESS by way of TCRdb, which keeps in-frame sequences with V and J called. Part of the clones is missing from these tables; in studies checked, under half for an unresolved V gene and the rest for unknown reasons. V, J and clone size were drawn from that table, and D and trimming were deduced from the DNA. For this sample there are 200,000 to 300,000 clones; approximately 82% appear just once. In total, the top ten clones hold around 2.5% of the sample.

According to the germline V gene, CDR1 reads SQVTM and CDR2 reads ANQGSEA. V is cut by 7 bases and J by 5 bases, and the space between the germline ends is 14 bases. The CDR3 goes from the cysteine to the phenylalanine over 12 residues. Only the CDR3 region is kept as DNA, spanning 36 bases read in frame from base 1. A second Seattle source provided samples from volunteer blood donors who had recovered from COVID-19. Each collaborating institution followed its own protocols to collect whole blood in K2EDTA tubes. For TCRbeta analysis, collaborators shipped samples as frozen whole blood, isolated PBMCs, or DNA extracted from either of those sample types.

The clonotype originates from a man aged 40-50 years who had recovered from COVID-19. Sequenced input: peripheral blood. This chain is built from TRBV29-1 and TRBJ1-1, and TRBD1 may be the D gene, going by 6 matching bases. The CDR3 region has the sequence CSGGSGATEAFF. The DNA sequence is as follows: TGCAGCGGAGGATCAGGGGCAACTGAAGCTTTCTTT.